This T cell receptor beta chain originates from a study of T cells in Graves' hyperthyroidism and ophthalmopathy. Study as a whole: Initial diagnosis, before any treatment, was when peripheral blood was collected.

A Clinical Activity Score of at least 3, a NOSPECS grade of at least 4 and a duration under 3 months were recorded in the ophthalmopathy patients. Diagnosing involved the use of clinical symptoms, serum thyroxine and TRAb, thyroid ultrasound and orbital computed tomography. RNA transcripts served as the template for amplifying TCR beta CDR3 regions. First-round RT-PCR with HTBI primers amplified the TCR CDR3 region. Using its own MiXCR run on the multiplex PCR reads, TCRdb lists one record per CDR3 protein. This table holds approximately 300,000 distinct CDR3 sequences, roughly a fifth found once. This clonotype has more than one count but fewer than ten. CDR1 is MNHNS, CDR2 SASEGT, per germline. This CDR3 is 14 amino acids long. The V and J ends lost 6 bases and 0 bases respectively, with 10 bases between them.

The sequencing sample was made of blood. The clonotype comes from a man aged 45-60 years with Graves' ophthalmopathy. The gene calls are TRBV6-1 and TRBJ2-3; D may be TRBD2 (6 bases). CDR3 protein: CASRASESTDTQYF. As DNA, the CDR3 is TGTGCCAGCAGGGCTAGCGAGAGCACAGATACGCAGTATTTT.